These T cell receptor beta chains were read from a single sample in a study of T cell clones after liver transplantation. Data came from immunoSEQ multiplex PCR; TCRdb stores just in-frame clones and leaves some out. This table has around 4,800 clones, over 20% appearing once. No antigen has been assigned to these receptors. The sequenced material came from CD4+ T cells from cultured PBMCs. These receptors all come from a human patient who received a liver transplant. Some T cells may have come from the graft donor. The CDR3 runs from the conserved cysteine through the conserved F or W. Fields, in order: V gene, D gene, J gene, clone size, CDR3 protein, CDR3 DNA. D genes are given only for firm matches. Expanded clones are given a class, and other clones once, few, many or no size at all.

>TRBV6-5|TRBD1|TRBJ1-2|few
CASTFRRDRVYGYTF
TGTGCCAGCACGTTCAGGCGGGACAGGGTGTATGGCTACACCTTC
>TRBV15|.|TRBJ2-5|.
CATSRDMNTQETQYF
TGTGCCACCAGCAGAGATATGAATACCCAAGAGACCCAGTACTTC
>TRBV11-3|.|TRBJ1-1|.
CASSLDPTDTEAFF
TGTGCCAGCAGCTTAGACCCCACGGACACTGAAGCTTTCTTT
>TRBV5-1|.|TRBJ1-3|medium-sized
CASSLDSSGNTIYF
TGCGCCAGCAGCTTGGACAGCTCTGGAAACACCATATATTTT
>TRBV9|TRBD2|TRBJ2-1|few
CASTQGLAGVSEQFF
TGTGCCAGCACCCAGGGACTAGCGGGAGTCAGTGAGCAGTTCTTC
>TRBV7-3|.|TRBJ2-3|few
CASSLGPAGDTQYF
TGTGCCAGCAGCTTAGGACCGGCCGGGGATACGCAGTATTTT
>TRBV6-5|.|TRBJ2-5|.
CASSYRRQETQYF
TGTGCCAGCAGTTACCGCCGACAAGAGACCCAGTACTTC
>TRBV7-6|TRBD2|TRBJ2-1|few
CASSSEGTSPYNEQFF
TGTGCCAGCAGCTCTGAGGGGACTAGCCCCTACAATGAGCAGTTCTTC
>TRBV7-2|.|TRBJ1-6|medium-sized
CASSLRDSPLHF
TGTGCCAGCAGCTTACGGGATTCACCCCTCCACTTT
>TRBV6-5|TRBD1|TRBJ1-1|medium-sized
CASSYRTGGKTEAFF
TGTGCCAGCAGTTACCGGACAGGGGGCAAGACTGAAGCTTTCTTT
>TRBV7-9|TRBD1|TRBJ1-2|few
CASSLSQGGGYTF
TGTGCCAGCAGCTTAAGCCAGGGGGGGGGCTACACCTTC
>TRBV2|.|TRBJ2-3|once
CATRLGTQYF
TGTGCCACACGACTTGGAACGCAGTATTTT
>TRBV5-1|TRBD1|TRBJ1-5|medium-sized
CASSLEPQGPGQPQHF
TGCGCCAGCAGCTTGGAGCCACAGGGGCCTGGTCAGCCCCAGCATTTT
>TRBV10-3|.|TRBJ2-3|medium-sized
CAISGRLNTDTQYF
TGTGCCATCAGTGGCAGGCTCAACACAGATACGCAGTATTTT
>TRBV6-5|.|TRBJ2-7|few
CASRQAPVFYEQYF
TGTGCCAGCAGACAAGCCCCCGTTTTCTACGAGCAGTACTTC
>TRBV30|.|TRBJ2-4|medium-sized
CACETGRGNIQYF
TGTGCCTGCGAGACGGGAAGGGGGAACATTCAGTACTTC
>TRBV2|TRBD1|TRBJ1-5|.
CASQGDSNQPQHF
TGTGCCAGCCAGGGGGATAGCAATCAGCCCCAGCATTTT
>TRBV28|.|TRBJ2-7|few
CASSLVQGEQYF
TGTGCCAGCAGTTTGGTGCAGGGCGAGCAGTACTTC
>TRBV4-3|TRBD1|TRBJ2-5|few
CASSQQGSRGPEETQYF
TGCGCCAGCAGCCAACAAGGGTCCAGGGGGCCTGAAGAGACCCAGTACTTC
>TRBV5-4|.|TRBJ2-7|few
CASSVGSGGKGSEQYF
TGTGCCAGCAGCGTAGGATCTGGGGGCAAAGGTTCCGAGCAGTACTTC
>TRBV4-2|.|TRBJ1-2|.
CASSQDLRNYGYTF
TGTGCCAGCAGCCAAGATCTGCGGAACTATGGCTACACCTTC
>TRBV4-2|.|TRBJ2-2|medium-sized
CASSQDQGSTGELFF
TGTGCCAGCAGCCAAGATCAGGGATCGACCGGGGAGCTGTTTTTT
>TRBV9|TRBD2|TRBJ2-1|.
CASSGLSGGAGNEQFF
TGTGCCAGCAGCGGCCTTAGCGGGGGGGCGGGCAATGAGCAGTTCTTC
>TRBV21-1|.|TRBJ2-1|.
CASSKLCRLGLFFPNEQFF
TGTGCCAGCAGCAAACTTTGCAGGTTAGGCCTCTTTTTCCCCAATGAGCAGTTCTTC
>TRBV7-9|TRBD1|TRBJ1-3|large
CASSSGQRVLGNTIYF
TGTGCCAGCAGCTCGGGACAGCGAGTGCTCGGAAACACCATATATTTT
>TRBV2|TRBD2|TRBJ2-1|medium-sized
CASDMRGLTYNEQFF
TGTGCCAGCGACATGAGGGGACTAACCTACAATGAGCAGTTCTTC
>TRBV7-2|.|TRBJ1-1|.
CASSLGRSNTEAFF
TGTGCCAGCTCCCTTGGCAGGTCGAACACTGAAGCTTTCTTT
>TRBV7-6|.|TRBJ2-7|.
CASSFRTRGTYEQYF
TGTGCCAGCAGCTTTCGGACGCGAGGGACCTACGAGCAGTACTTC
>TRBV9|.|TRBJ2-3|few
CASSVEPRASTDTQYF
TGTGCCAGCAGCGTAGAGCCGCGGGCTAGCACAGATACGCAGTATTTT
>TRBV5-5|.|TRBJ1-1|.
CASSSRGSNTEAFF
TGTGCCAGCAGTTCAAGGGGCTCCAACACTGAAGCTTTCTTT
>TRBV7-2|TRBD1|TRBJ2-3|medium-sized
CASSLLGQGITDTQYF
TGTGCCAGCAGCTTACTAGGACAGGGGATCACAGATACGCAGTATTTT
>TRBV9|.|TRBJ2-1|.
CASSVVGAAYNEQFF
TGTGCCAGCAGCGTAGTAGGGGCAGCCTACAATGAGCAGTTCTTC
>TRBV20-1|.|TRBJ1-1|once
CSVTAYTEAFF
TGCAGTGTGACGGCGTACACTGAAGCTTTCTTT
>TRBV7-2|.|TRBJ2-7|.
CASSLVGDLYEQYF
TGTGCCAGCAGCTTAGTAGGAGACCTTTACGAGCAGTACTTC
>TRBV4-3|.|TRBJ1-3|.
CASSQDWGAFSGNTIYF
TGCGCCAGCAGCCAAGACTGGGGGGCCTTCTCTGGAAACACCATATATTTT
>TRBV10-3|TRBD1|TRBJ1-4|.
CAISGDRDGEKLFF
TGTGCCATCAGTGGGGACAGGGACGGTGAAAAACTGTTTTTT
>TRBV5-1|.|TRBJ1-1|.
CASSSGIRRLMGEAFF
TGCGCCAGCAGCTCCGGGATTCGACGGCTTATGGGGGAAGCTTTCTTT
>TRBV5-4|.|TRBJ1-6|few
CASSLRFSPLHF
TGTGCCAGCAGCTTAAGATTTTCACCCCTCCACTTT
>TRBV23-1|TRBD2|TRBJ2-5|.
CASSQATSGDEDQETQYF
TGCGCCAGCAGTCAAGCGACTAGCGGCGATGAAGACCAAGAGACCCAGTACTTC
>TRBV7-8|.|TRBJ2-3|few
CASSLIHTDTQYF
TGTGCCAGCAGCTTAATCCACACAGATACGCAGTATTTT
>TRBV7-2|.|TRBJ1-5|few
CASSQEFRGNQPQHF
TGCGCCAGCAGCCAAGAATTCCGCGGGAATCAGCCCCAGCATTTT
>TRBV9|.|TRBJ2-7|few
CASSVGAGGKGAEQYF
TGTGCCAGCAGCGTAGGAGCTGGGGGCAAAGGTGCCGAGCAGTACTTC
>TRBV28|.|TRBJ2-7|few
CASSPRIYEQYF
TGTGCCAGCAGTCCCCGCATTTACGAGCAGTACTTC
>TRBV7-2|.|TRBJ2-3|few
CASSSSSGVGTDTQYF
TGTGCCAGCAGCTCCTCTTCGGGGGTGGGCACAGATACGCAGTATTTT
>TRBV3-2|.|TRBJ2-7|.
CASGVQYF
TGTGCCAGCGGGGTGCAGTACTTC
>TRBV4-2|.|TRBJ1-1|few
CASSQADGRENTEAFF
TGTGCCAGCAGCCAAGCGGATGGACGGGAGAACACTGAAGCTTTCTTT
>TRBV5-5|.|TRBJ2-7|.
CASSLVLLYEQYF
TGTGCCAGCAGCTTGGTGCTCCTCTACGAGCAGTACTTC
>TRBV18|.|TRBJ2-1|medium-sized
CASSFQLNSYNEQFF
TGTGCCAGCTCATTTCAGCTGAACTCCTACAATGAGCAGTTCTTC
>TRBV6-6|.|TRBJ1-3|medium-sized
CASSYAGSGNTIYF
TGTGCCAGCAGTTACGCGGGCTCTGGAAACACCATATATTTT
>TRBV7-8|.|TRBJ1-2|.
CASSPRQPNYGYTF
TGTGCCAGCAGCCCAAGACAGCCTAACTATGGCTACACCTTC
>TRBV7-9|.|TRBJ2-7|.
CASSTGAGYEQYF
TGTGCCAGCAGTACCGGGGCCGGCTACGAGCAGTACTTC
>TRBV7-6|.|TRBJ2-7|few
CASSPRIYEQYF
TGTGCCAGCAGTCCCCGCATTTACGAGCAGTACTTC